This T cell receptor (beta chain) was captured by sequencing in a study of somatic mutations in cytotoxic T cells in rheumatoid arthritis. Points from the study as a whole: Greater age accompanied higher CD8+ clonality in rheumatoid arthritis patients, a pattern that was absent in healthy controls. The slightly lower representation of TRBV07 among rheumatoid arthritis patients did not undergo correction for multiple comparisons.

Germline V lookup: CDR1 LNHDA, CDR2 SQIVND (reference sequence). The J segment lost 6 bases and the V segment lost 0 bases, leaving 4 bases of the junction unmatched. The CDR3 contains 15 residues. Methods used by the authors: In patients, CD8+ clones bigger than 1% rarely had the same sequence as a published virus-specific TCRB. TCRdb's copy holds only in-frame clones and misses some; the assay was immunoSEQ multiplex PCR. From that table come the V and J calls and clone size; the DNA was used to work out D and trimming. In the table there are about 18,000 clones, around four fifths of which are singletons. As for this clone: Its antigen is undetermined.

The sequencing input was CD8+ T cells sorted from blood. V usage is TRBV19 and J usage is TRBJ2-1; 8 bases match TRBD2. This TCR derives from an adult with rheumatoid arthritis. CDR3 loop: CASSIDHGGVNEQFF. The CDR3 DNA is TGTGCCAGTAGTATAGATCACGGGGGGGTCAATGAGCAGTTCTTC.